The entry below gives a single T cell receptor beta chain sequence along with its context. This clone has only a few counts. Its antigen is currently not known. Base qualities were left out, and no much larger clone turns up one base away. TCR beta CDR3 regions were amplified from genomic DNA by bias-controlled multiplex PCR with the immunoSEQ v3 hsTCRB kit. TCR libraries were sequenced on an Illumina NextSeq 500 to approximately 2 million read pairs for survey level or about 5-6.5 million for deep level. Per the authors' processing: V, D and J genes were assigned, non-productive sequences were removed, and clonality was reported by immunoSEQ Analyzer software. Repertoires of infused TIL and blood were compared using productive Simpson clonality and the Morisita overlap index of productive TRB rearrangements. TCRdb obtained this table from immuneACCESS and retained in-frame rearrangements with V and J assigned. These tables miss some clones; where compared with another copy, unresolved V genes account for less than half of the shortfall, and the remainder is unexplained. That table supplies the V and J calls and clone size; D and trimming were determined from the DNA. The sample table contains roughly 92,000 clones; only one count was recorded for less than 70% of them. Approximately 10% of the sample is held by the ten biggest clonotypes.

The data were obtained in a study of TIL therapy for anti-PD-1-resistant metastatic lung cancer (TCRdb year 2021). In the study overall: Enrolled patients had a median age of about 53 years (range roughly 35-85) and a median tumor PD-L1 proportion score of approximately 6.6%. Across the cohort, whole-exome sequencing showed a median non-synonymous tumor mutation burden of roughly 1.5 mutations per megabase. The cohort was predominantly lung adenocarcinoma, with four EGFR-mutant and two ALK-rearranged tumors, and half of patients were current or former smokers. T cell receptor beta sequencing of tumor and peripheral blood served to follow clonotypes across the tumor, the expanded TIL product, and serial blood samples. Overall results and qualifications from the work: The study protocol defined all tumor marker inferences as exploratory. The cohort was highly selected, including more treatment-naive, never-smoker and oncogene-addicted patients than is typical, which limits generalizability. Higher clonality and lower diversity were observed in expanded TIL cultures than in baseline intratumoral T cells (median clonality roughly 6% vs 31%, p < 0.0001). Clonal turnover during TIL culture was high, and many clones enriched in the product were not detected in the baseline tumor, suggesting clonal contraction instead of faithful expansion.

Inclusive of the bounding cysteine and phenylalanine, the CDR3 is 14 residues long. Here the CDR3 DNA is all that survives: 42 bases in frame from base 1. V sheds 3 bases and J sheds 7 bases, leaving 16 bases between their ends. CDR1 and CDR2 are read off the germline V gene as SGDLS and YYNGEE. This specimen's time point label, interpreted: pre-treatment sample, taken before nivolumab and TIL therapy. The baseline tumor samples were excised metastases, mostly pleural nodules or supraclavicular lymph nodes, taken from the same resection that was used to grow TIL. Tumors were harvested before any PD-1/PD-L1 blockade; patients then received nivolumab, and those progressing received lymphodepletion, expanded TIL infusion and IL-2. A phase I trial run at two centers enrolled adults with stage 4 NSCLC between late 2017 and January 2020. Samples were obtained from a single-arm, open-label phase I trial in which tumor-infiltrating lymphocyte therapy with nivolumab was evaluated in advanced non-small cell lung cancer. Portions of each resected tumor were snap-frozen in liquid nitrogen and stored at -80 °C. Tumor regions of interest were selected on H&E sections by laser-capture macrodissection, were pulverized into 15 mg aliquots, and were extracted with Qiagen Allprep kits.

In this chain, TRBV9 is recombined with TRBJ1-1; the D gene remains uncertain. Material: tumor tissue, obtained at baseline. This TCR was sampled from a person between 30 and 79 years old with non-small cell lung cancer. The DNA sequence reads TGTGCCAGCAGCGAGTTCTCAGACGACTTTGAAGCTTTCTTT. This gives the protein CASSEFSDDFEAFF.